A selection of T cell receptor beta chains follows, all from one sample in a study of blood T cell repertoires in COVID-19. Data came from immunoSEQ multiplex PCR; TCRdb stores just in-frame clones and leaves some out. Altogether hundreds of thousands of clones are present, more than 75% being singletons, with the ten largest covering over 1.5%. Source material: PBMCs or T cells enriched from blood (not recorded which). These receptors all stem from a middle-aged man who had recovered from COVID-19. CDR3s include the opening cysteine and the closing phenylalanine or tryptophan.

v_gene,j_gene,CDR3aa
TRBV6-5,TRBJ2-7,CASQPGNSYEQYF
TRBV30,TRBJ1-2,CAWSITGDSYGYTF
TRBV29-1,TRBJ1-2,CSVEDLTGSGGYTF
TRBV18,TRBJ2-7,CASSPIQQSIVQYF
TRBV4-2,TRBJ1-3,CASSVEGASGNTIYF
TRBV6-4,TRBJ2-3,CASSEAGGLDTQYF
TRBV6-5,TRBJ2-7,CAISLAGASYEQYF
TRBV2,TRBJ1-6,CASSGPDRGGSPLHF
TRBV4-1,TRBJ2-7,CASSLQLQGAYEQYF
TRBV2,TRBJ2-7,CASFPDSLRAPYF
TRBV7-2,TRBJ1-1,CASSPGQGMNTEAFF
TRBV11-1,TRBJ1-1,CASSLAIGQGTEAFF
TRBV4-3,TRBJ1-3,CASSQEAPGTIYF
TRBV3-1/TRBV3-2,TRBJ2-3,CASSQFSRSGDTQYF